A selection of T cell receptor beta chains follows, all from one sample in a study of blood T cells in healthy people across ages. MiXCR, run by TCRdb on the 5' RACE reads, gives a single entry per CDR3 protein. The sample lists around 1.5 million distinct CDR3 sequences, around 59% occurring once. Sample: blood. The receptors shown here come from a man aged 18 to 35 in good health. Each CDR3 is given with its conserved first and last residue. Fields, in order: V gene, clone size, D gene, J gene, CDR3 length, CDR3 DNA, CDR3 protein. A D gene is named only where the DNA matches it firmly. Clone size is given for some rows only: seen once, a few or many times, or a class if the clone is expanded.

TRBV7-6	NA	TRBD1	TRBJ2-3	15	TGTACCAGCAGCTTAGGACAGGGCGGTTCAGATACGCAGTATTTT	CTSSLGQGGSDTQYF
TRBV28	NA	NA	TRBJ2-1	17	TGTGCCAGCAGAGATCTGGGGGCAGAAATAACCAACAATGAGCAGTTCTTC	CASRDLGAEITNNEQFF
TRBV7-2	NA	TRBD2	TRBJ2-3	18	TGTGCCAGCAGTTTGGCGGGAGCCAGGTATCTGGGCACAGATACGCAGTATTTT	CASSLAGARYLGTDTQYF
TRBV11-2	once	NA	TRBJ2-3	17	TGTGCCAGCAGCCCATTTTTTGGAAGCGGTCGGTCAGATACGCAGTATTTT	CASSPFFGSGRSDTQYF
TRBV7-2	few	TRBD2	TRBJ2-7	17	TGTGCCAGCACCCCGTTCGATAGCGGGGGCTCCATTGTCGAGCAGTACTTC	CASTPFDSGGSIVEQYF
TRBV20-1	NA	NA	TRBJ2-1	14	TGCAGTGCTCGACGGACTGGGGGTTACAATGAGCAGTTCTTC	CSARRTGGYNEQFF
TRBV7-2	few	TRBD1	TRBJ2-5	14	TGTGCCAGCAGCTTACTAGGGGGCAGAGAGACCCAGTACTTC	CASSLLGGRETQYF
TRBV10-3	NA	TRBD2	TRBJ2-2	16	TGTGCCATCAGGGGCCCTAGCGGGAGCCAGACCGGGGAGCTGTTTTTT	CAIRGPSGSQTGELFF
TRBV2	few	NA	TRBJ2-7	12	TGTGCCAGCAGTGGAGATTTCTACGAGCAGTACTTC	CASSGDFYEQYF
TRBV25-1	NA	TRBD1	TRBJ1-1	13	TGTGCCAGCACTGCAGGGGGACACACTGAAGCTTTCTTT	CASTAGGHTEAFF
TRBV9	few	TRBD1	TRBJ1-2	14	TGTGCCAGCAGCGTGTCGACAGGGAACTATGGCTACACCTTC	CASSVSTGNYGYTF
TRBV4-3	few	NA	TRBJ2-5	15	TGCGCCAGCAGCCAAGGGGGGGTAAGGGGAGAGACCCAGTACTTC	CASSQGGVRGETQYF
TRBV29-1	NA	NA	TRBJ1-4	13	TGCAGCGCACTAGACAGGAAAAATGAAAAACTGTTTTTT	CSALDRKNEKLFF
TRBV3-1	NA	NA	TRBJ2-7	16	TGTGCCAGCAGCCAGGTGTCTAGCGCGAGCTCCTACGAGCAGTACTTC	CASSQVSSASSYEQYF
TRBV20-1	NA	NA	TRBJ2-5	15	TGCAGTGCTAGTGGCCAGACTCACGGCTTTGGGGAGCAGTACTTC	CSASGQTHGFGEQYF
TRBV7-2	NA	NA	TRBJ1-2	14	TGTGCCAGCAGCCGATGGGACGCAGGGTTTGGCTACACCTTC	CASSRWDAGFGYTF
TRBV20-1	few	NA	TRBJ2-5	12	TGCAGTGTTAGACTAGACCGGGAGACCCAGTACTTC	CSVRLDRETQYF
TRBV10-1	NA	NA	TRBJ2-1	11	TGCGCCATCCCCCTCGGGAATGAGCAGTTCTTC	CAIPLGNEQFF
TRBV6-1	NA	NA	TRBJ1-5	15	TGTGCCAGTAACGAAGGGACGGTGAGCAATCAGCCCCAGCATTTT	CASNEGTVSNQPQHF
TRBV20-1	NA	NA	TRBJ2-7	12	TGCAGTGCTCTGGAGGGCAGCCGCGAGCAGTACTTC	CSALEGSREQYF